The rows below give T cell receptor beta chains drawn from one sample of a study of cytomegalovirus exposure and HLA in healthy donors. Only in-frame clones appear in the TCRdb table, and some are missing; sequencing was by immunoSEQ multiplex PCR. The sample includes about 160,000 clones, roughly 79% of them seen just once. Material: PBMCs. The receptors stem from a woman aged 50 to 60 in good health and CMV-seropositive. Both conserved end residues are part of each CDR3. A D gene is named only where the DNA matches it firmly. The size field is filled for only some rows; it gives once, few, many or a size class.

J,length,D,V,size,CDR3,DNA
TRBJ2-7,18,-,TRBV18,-,CASSPLEKDSERSYEQYF,TGTGCCAGCTCACCCCTCGAAAAGGACAGTGAACGCTCCTACGAGCAGTACTTC
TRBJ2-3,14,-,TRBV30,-,CAWSLLRFTDTQYF,TGTGCCTGGAGCCTACTAAGATTCACAGATACGCAGTATTTT
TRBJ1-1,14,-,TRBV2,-,CASRGGLMNTEAFF,TGTGCCAGCAGGGGGGGACTTATGAACACTGAAGCTTTCTTT
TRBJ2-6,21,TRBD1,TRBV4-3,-,CASSQEPPRGQGAGGANVLTF,TGCGCCAGCAGCCAAGAACCCCCAAGGGGACAGGGGGCAGGGGGGGCCAACGTCCTGACTTTC
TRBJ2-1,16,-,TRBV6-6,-,CASSKTGRSSYNEQFF,TGTGCCAGCAGTAAGACAGGGAGGAGCTCCTACAATGAGCAGTTCTTC
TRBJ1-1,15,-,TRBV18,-,CASSPGTGYVTEAFF,TGTGCCAGCTCACCAGGCACAGGGTATGTAACTGAAGCTTTCTTT
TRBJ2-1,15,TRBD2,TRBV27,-,CASIPLAGGYNEQFF,TGTGCCAGCATTCCCCTAGCGGGAGGCTACAATGAGCAGTTCTTC
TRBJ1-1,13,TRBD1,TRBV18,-,CASSPGQGGEAFF,TGTGCCAGCTCACCGGGACAGGGGGGTGAAGCTTTCTTT
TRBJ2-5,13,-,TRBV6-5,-,CASSYPGAETQYF,TGTGCCAGCAGTTATCCAGGGGCTGAGACCCAGTACTTC
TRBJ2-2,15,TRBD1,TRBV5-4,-,CASSPQGANTGELFF,TGTGCCAGCAGCCCACAGGGGGCGAACACCGGGGAGCTGTTTTTT
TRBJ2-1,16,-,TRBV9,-,CASSVSPTQLSDEQFF,TGTGCCAGCAGCGTATCGCCGACACAGTTGTCGGATGAGCAGTTCTTC
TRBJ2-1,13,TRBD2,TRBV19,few,CASTSGSIHEQFF,TGTGCCAGTACAAGCGGGAGTATTCATGAGCAGTTCTTC
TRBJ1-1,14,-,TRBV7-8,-,CASSPTGTNTEAFF,TGTGCCAGCAGCCCTACAGGGACGAACACTGAAGCTTTCTTT
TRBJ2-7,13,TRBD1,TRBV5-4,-,CASSSQGAYEQYF,TGTGCCAGCAGCTCTCAGGGGGCCTACGAGCAGTACTTC
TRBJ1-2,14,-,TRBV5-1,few,CASSLEQGTDGYTF,TGCGCCAGCAGCTTGGAGCAGGGGACGGATGGCTACACCTTC
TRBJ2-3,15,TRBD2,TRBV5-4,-,CASTSGDLSTDTQYF,TGTGCCAGCACTAGCGGGGACCTCAGCACAGATACGCAGTATTTT
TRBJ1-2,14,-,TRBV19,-,CASSREGRNYGYTF,TGTGCCAGTAGCAGGGAGGGCCGCAACTATGGCTACACCTTC
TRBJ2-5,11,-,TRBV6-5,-,CASSAGVAQYF,TGTGCCAGCAGTGCCGGGGTGGCCCAGTACTTC
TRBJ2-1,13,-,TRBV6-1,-,CASLEGGYNEQFF,TGTGCCAGCCTGGAGGGGGGGTACAATGAGCAGTTCTTC
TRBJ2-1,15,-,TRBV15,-,CATSRAAGSYNEQFF,TGTGCCACCAGCAGGGCAGCGGGCTCCTACAATGAGCAGTTCTTC
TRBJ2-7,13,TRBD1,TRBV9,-,CASSGDRDYEQYF,TGTGCCAGCAGCGGAGACAGGGACTACGAGCAGTACTTC
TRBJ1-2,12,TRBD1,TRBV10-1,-,CASTDRGHGYTF,TGCGCCAGCACTGACAGGGGGCATGGCTACACCTTC
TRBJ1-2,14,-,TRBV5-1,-,CASSLEGANYGYTF,TGCGCCAGCAGCTTGGAAGGGGCTAACTATGGCTACACCTTC
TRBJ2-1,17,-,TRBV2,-,CASSESWAGATSGEQFF,TGTGCCAGCAGTGAGAGTTGGGCGGGGGCCACGTCCGGTGAGCAGTTCTTC
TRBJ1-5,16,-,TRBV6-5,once,CASSYDRPGGNQPQHF,TGTGCCAGCAGTTACGACAGGCCGGGAGGGAATCAGCCCCAGCATTTT
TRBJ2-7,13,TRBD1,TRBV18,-,CASSGNRDSGQYF,TGTGCCAGCTCAGGAAACCGGGACAGTGGGCAGTACTTC
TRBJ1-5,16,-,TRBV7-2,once,CASSLMGRYSNQPQHF,TGTGCCAGCAGCTTAATGGGCAGATATAGCAATCAGCCCCAGCATTTT
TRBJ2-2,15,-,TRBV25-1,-,CASSDSGFNTGELFF,TGTGCCAGCAGTGATTCAGGTTTCAACACCGGGGAGCTGTTTTTT
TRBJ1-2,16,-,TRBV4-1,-,CASSQDRGQGNYGYTF,TGCGCCAGCAGCCAAGATCGCGGGCAGGGGAACTATGGCTACACCTTC
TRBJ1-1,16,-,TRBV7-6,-,CASSLGRQAMNTEAFF,TGTGCCAGCAGCTTAGGACGACAGGCGATGAACACTGAAGCTTTCTTT
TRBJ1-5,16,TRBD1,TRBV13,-,CASSLQGQGGNQPQHF,TGTGCCAGCAGCTTACAGGGACAGGGGGGCAATCAGCCCCAGCATTTT
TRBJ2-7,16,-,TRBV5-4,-,CASSPATGKGSYEQYF,TGTGCCAGCAGCCCGGCGACGGGGAAAGGATCCTACGAGCAGTACTTC
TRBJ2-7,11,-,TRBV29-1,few,CSVGYRDSQYF,TGCAGCGTTGGGTACCGGGACTCTCAGTACTTC
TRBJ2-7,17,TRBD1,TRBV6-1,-,CASSEHVPTGEVYEQYF,TGTGCCAGCAGTGAACATGTGCCGACAGGGGAGGTCTACGAGCAGTACTTC
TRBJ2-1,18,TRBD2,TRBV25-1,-,CASSEWPGASGSKDEQFF,TGTGCCAGCAGTGAATGGCCCGGGGCTAGCGGGAGTAAGGATGAGCAGTTCTTC
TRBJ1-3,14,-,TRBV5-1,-,CASSFEGTGNTIYF,TGCGCCAGCAGCTTCGAGGGTACCGGAAACACCATATATTTT
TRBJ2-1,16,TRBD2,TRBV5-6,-,CASSLGIAGNYNEQFF,TGTGCCAGCAGCTTGGGGATAGCGGGAAACTACAATGAGCAGTTCTTC
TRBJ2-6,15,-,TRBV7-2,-,CASSLVTVGANVLTF,TGTGCCAGCAGCTTAGTAACGGTTGGGGCCAACGTCCTGACTTTC
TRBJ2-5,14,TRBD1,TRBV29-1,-,CSGTEPQGKETQYF,TGCAGCGGAACCGAACCACAGGGGAAAGAGACCCAGTACTTC
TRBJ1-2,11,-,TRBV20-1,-,CSARENGRYTF,TGCAGTGCTAGAGAAAACGGTCGCTACACCTTC
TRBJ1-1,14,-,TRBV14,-,CASSQDFRVTEAFF,TGTGCCAGCAGCCAAGATTTTCGTGTCACTGAAGCTTTCTTT
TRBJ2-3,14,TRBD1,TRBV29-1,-,CSVDGTGGTDTQYF,TGCAGCGTTGACGGGACAGGGGGCACAGATACGCAGTATTTT
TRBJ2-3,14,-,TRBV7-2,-,CASSSTGSTDTQYF,TGTGCCAGCAGCTCGACTGGGAGCACAGATACGCAGTATTTT
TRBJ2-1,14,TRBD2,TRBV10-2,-,CASTPGLTYNEQFF,TGCGCCAGCACCCCGGGACTAACGTACAATGAGCAGTTCTTC
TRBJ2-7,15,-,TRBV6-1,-,CASSRDSSFSYEQYF,TGTGCCAGCAGTCGGGACTCTTCGTTCTCCTACGAGCAGTACTTC
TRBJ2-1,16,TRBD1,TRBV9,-,CASSVGVGTGVNEQFF,TGTGCCAGCAGCGTAGGGGTAGGGACAGGGGTCAATGAGCAGTTCTTC
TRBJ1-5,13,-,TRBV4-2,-,CASSPQANQPQHF,TGTGCCAGCAGCCCCCAGGCTAATCAGCCCCAGCATTTT
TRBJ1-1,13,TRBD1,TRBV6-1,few,CASRGQGHTEAFF,TGTGCCAGCAGAGGACAGGGCCACACTGAAGCTTTCTTT